One sample yielded the 26 T cell receptor beta chains listed below, sequenced in a study of T cell responses to AZD1222 COVID-19 vaccine. Here immunoSEQ multiplex PCR was the method, and the copy in TCRdb shows in-frame clones only, minus some. The table includes around 89,000 clones, 70% to 90% detected once. The material sequenced was peripheral blood, taken on day 0 of AZD1222 vaccination. All receptors come from an adult in good health.

The rearrangement uses TRBV20-1 and TRBJ1-1; D is unclear. The germline V and J ends were trimmed by 3 bases and 8 bases, with 7 bases remaining between them. The CDR3 extends over 10 amino acids. Germline V gene sequence: CDR1 DFQATT, CDR2 SNEGSKA (reference sequence). The CDR3 sequence is CSARMGEAFF. CDR3 bases: TGCAGTGCTAGGATGGGGGAAGCTTTCTTT.

The chain joins TRBV27 to TRBJ1-5, with TRBD1 identical over 7 bases. CDR1 and CDR2 from the germline V gene are MNHEY and SMNVEV (reference sequence). V lost 3 bases, J lost 4 bases, and 0 bases stayed unmatched. The CDR3 extends over 13 amino acids. The CDR3 DNA reads TGTGCCAGCAGTTTGACAGGGAATCAGCCCCAGCATTTT. Its translation is CASSLTGNQPQHF.

This chain uses TRBV7-9 with TRBJ2-5; D gene uncertain. This CDR3 is 11 amino acids long. Germline CDR1 SEHNR, CDR2 FQNEAQ (reference sequence). The V end was cut by 3 bases, the J end by 1 base, with 0 bases between. In DNA form, the CDR3 reads TGTGCCAGCAGCTTCCAAGAGACCCAGTACTTC. Its translation is CASSFQETQYF.

The chain employs TRBV5-4 and TRBJ1-4; D remains unclear. The V and J ends lost 0 bases and 6 bases respectively, with 6 bases between them. The CDR3 runs 13 residues. Per germline, CDR1 SGHNT and CDR2 YYREEE (reference sequence). Written as DNA, the CDR3 is TGTGCCAGCAGCTTGGCCGGTCATGAAAAACTGTTTTTT. This gives the protein CASSLAGHEKLFF.

This rearrangement joins TRBV28 to TRBJ1-5; 9 nucleotides agree with TRBD1. V trimming: 6 bases; J trimming: 9 bases; junction bases outside the gene matches: 9. The CDR3 is 14 residues long. In germline, CDR1 is MDHEN, CDR2 SYDVKM. The DNA of the CDR3 is TGTGCCAGCAGGCCGGGACAGGGAGGCCGGCCCCAGCATTTT. The encoded protein is CASRPGQGGRPQHF. Looking up the rest from reference TRBV28 and TRBJ1-5 gives the full variable domain: DVKVTQSSRYLVKRTGEKVFLECVQDMDHENMFWYRQDPGLGLRLIYFSYDVKMKEKGDIPEGYSVSREKKERFSLILESASTNQTSMYLCASRPGQGGRPQHFGDGTRLSIL.

In its sample, this clone was seen a few times. The rearrangement uses TRBV6-4 and TRBJ2-1; D perhaps matches TRBD2 (6 bases). Trimming left V 0 bases short and J 4 bases short, with 10 bases between. There are 15 residues in the CDR3. Per the germline V gene, CDR1 is MRHNA and CDR2 is SNTAGT. CDR3 protein: CASSDSRREYNEQFF. The CDR3 nucleotides are TGTGCCAGCAGTGACTCGAGGCGGGAATACAATGAGCAGTTCTTC.

The chain employs TRBV5-5 and TRBJ1-1; 7 nucleotides line up with TRBD1. The CDR3 extends over 14 amino acids. With V trimmed by 2 bases and J by 3 bases, 4 bases remained unmatched. Germline V gene sequence: CDR1 SGHKS, CDR2 YYEKEE (reference sequence). The CDR3 sequence: CASSFSGQYTEAFF. For the CDR3, the DNA is TGTGCCAGCAGCTTTTCGGGACAGTACACTGAAGCTTTCTTT.

The J gene is TRBJ1-2, the V gene TRBV19, with no clear D. Looked up from germline, CDR1 is LNHDA and CDR2 is SQIVND (reference sequence). The CDR3 has 14 residues. V was shortened by 3 bases and J by 8 bases, with 16 bases between the two germline ends. CDR3 nucleotides: TGTGCCAGTAGTATCAGTACTTGGAGGGTCGGCTACACCTTC. Protein sequence: CASSISTWRVGYTF. Full variable domain (outside the CDR3, taken from reference TRBV19 and TRBJ1-2): DGGITQSPKYLFRKEGQNVTLSCEQNLNHDAMYWYRQDPGQGLRLIYYSQIVNDFQKGDIAEGYSVSREKKESFPLTVTSAQKNPTAFYLCASSISTWRVGYTFGSGTRLTVV.

The chain uses TRBV5-1 and TRBJ2-7; D might be TRBD1 or TRBD2, each matching 5 bases. The ends were cut back, 4 bases at V and 9 bases at J, with 23 bases in the middle. The CDR3 has 15 amino acids. Germline lookup yields CDR1 SGHRS and CDR2 YFSETQ. The DNA of the CDR3 is TGCGCCAGCAGCCCCCTTGGGACGGCCGTTTCCGTGCAGTACTTC. It specifies CASSPLGTAVSVQYF.

The chain uses TRBV10-1 and TRBJ2-2, with D perhaps matching TRBD1 (6 bases). There are 15 residues in the CDR3. Trimming removed 2 bases at V and 5 bases at J, with 12 bases between. Germline V gene data show CDR1 as WNHNN and CDR2 as SYGVQD (reference sequence). The CDR3 region has the DNA TGCGCCAGCAGTGAGGGTGACAGGCGAACCGGGGAGCTGTTTTTT. Translated: CASSEGDRRTGELFF.

The CDR3, as DNA: TGCGCCAGCAGCCAGAGCGCCAATTCTCAGGGGGCGTTCGGGCAACCCCAGCATTTT. Translated: CASSQSANSQGAFGQPQHF. The chain links TRBV4-1 to TRBJ1-5, with 8 bases aligning to TRBD1. The CDR3 extends over 19 amino acids. Germline loops: CDR1 MGHRA, CDR2 YSYEKL. V dropped 3 bases and J dropped 10; count of bases not matched to a gene: 23.

This chain links TRBV29-1 with TRBJ2-5; D may be TRBD1 (7 bases). V was shortened by 5 bases and J by 2 bases, with 15 bases between the two germline ends. This CDR3 has 14 residues. Germline V gives CDR1 SQVTM, CDR2 ANQGSEA. The CDR3 DNA reads TGCAGCGTTCCTAGACCAGGGGGGCAAGAGACCCAGTACTTC. As protein: CSVPRPGGQETQYF.

The chain joins TRBV2 to TRBJ1-1; D remains ambiguous. This CDR3 is 14 amino acids long. Trimming removed 3 bases from V and 2 bases from J, with 10 bases in between. Looked up from germline, CDR1 is SNHLY and CDR2 is FYNNEI. The CDR3 here is CASSDGLTNTEAFF. The DNA for the CDR3 is TGTGCCAGCAGTGACGGGCTGACTAACACTGAAGCTTTCTTT.

About this clone itself: The sample carries other DNA sequences with the same CDR3. The chain joins TRBV15 to TRBJ1-1, with a weak D call TRBD1 (5 bases). V was clipped by 0 bases and J by 8 bases, with 10 bases between them. This CDR3 comprises 13 residues. CDR1 is LNHNV, CDR2 YYDKDF, per germline (reference sequence). The CDR3: CATSRDGGPEAFF. The CDR3 DNA is TGTGCCACCAGCAGAGATGGGGGACCCGAAGCTTTCTTT. The variable domain in full, with the rest retrieved from reference TRBV15 and TRBJ1-1, is DAMVIQNPRYQVTQFGKPVTLSCSQTLNHNVMYWYQQKSSQAPKLLFHYYDKDFNNEADTPDNFQSRRPNTSFCFLDIRSPGLGDTAMYLCATSRDGGPEAFFGQGTRLTVV.

Only a few counts were recorded for this clone. V and J are TRBV6-5 and TRBJ2-5, with D possibly matching TRBD1 (6 bases). V lost 3 bases to trimming and J lost 0 bases, with 8 bases between them. The CDR3 has 14 residues. The germline V gene encodes CDR1 MNHEY and CDR2 SVGAGI. Here the CDR3 reads CASSYAGDQETQYF. The CDR3 DNA sequence: TGTGCCAGCAGTTATGCAGGGGACCAAGAGACCCAGTACTTC.

This clone was observed a handful of times. V usage is TRBV5-1 and J usage is TRBJ1-4; TRBD1 aligns across 9 bases. In germline, CDR1 is SGHRS, CDR2 YFSETQ. The CDR3 is 15 amino acids. The ends lost 5 bases at V and 4 bases at J; junction bases unmatched: 6. The DNA of the CDR3 is TGCGCCAGCAGAGTACAGGGGGCTGGTAATGAAAAACTGTTTTTT. This sequence encodes CASRVQGAGNEKLFF.

V is TRBV12-5 and J is TRBJ2-2; D not certain. Germline values: CDR1 LGHNT, CDR2 FRNRAP. The V and J ends lost 2 bases and 7 bases respectively, with 8 bases between them. The CDR3 covers 13 residues. CDR3 in DNA: TGTGCTAGTGGTTTGATGCCCGGCGGGGAGCTGTTTTTT. It translates to CASGLMPGGELFF.

This chain links TRBV28 with TRBJ1-5; D gene unclear. Germline CDR1 and CDR2: MDHEN and SYDVKM. Trimming stripped 3 bases from V and 6 bases from J, with 6 bases between. This CDR3 is built from 12 residues. The CDR3 nucleotides are TGTGCCAGCAGTTTGTTGGGTCAGCCCCAGCATTTT. Translating gives CASSLLGQPQHF. The full variable domain, rest sourced from reference TRBV28 and TRBJ1-5, is DVKVTQSSRYLVKRTGEKVFLECVQDMDHENMFWYRQDPGLGLRLIYFSYDVKMKEKGDIPEGYSVSREKKERFSLILESASTNQTSMYLCASSLLGQPQHFGDGTRLSIL.

The rearrangement links TRBV10-3 to TRBJ1-1; 9 bases line up with TRBD1. Germline CDR1 reads ENHRY; CDR2 reads SYGVKD. The ends lost 6 bases at V and 4 bases at J; junction bases unmatched: 3. The CDR3 length is 13 residues. Here the CDR3 reads CAIRGQGITEAFF. DNA of the CDR3: TGTGCCATCAGGGGACAGGGAATCACTGAAGCTTTCTTT.

The genes are TRBV19 and TRBJ2-3; the match to TRBD2 covers 11 bases. Germline trimming cut 5 bases from V and 8 bases from J; bases unmatched to any gene: 9. Germline lookup yields CDR1 LNHDA and CDR2 SQIVND (reference sequence). The CDR3 covers 15 residues. The CDR3 nucleotides are TGTGCCAGTAGTCCATTAGCGGGGGGGCCAAGTACGCAGTATTTT. It codes for CASSPLAGGPSTQYF.

This chain connects TRBV7-9 to TRBJ1-5; TRBD1 might be the D (6 bases). Trimming removed 1 base at V and 2 bases at J, with 15 bases between. This CDR3 is built from 17 residues. Per the germline V gene, CDR1 is SEHNR and CDR2 is FQNEAQ (reference sequence). As DNA, the CDR3 is TGTGCCAGCAGCTTAGGATCCGGTCCAGGGGGCAATCAGCCCCAGCATTTT. Residues: CASSLGSGPGGNQPQHF.

The chain joins TRBV5-1 to TRBJ2-1, with D possibly being TRBD1 (7 bases). Trimming removed 0 bases from V and 5 bases from J, with 15 bases in between. Looked up from germline, CDR1 is SGHRS and CDR2 is YFSETQ. The CDR3 is 16 residues long. The CDR3 protein is CASSLENRGGNNEQFF. DNA of the CDR3: TGCGCCAGCAGCTTGGAAAACAGGGGCGGGAACAATGAGCAGTTCTTC.

This sequence joins TRBV2 and TRBJ2-3; 14 nucleotides match TRBD2. Germline CDR1 reads SNHLY; CDR2 reads FYNNEI. Trimming removed 6 bases from V and 3 bases from J; junction bases left unmatched: 5. This CDR3 spans 16 amino acids. CDR3 DNA: TGTGCCAGCAGGTCCGGGACTAGCGGGAGAACAGATACGCAGTATTTT. The encoded protein is CASRSGTSGRTDTQYF.

The V call is TRBV12-5, the J call TRBJ1-2, with 7 bases aligning to TRBD1. Germline V CDR1 and CDR2: LGHNT, FRNRAP. The CDR3 loop spans 14 amino acids. The V segment lost 4 bases and the J segment 6 bases; nucleotides outside the gene matches: 8. In DNA form, the CDR3 reads TGTGCTAGTGGTTCACCCGACAGGGTGAATGGCTACACCTTC. Protein product: CASGSPDRVNGYTF.

The V gene is TRBV5-4, the J gene TRBJ1-2, with TRBD1 matching over 10 bases. The CDR3 is made up of 14 amino acids. Per germline, CDR1 SGHNT and CDR2 YYREEE (reference sequence). The V segment lost 3 bases and the J segment 8 bases; nucleotides outside the gene matches: 7. Here the CDR3 DNA reads TGTGCCAGCAGCTCGGCCGGGACAGGGGTAGGCTACACCTTC. Translating it yields CASSSAGTGVGYTF.

The chain joins TRBV6-1 to TRBJ2-1; weak D call: TRBD2 (5 bases). Trimming left V 2 bases short and J 15 bases short, with 29 bases between. The CDR3 contains 17 residues. CDR1 and CDR2 (germline): MNHNS, SASEGT. This CDR3 reads CASSESLWTPRTTGLFF. The CDR3 DNA reads TGTGCCAGCAGTGAATCTCTCTGGACTCCTCGCACTACCGGCCTGTTCTTC.